This passage covers 18 T cell receptor beta chains from one sample sequenced in a study of shared clonotypes between healthy human individuals. TCRdb's table, derived via immunoSEQ multiplex PCR, lists solely in-frame clones and lacks some. The data hold millions of clones, with roughly 94% observed a single time. The sample comprised naive CD4+ T cells sorted from blood. The subset denotes: CD45RA+ positively selected. These receptors all stem from a man aged 18-30 years in good health.

A note on this clone: A much larger clone differs by one base, so this may be a read error. Within the sample, other DNA sequences also encode this same CDR3. The chain recombines TRBV2 with TRBJ1-1; TRBD1 matches 7 bases. V gave up 4 bases and J gave up 4 bases; unmatched junction bases: 3. This CDR3 region has 13 residues. CDR1 and CDR2 from the germline V gene are SNHLY and FYNNEI. CDR3 nucleotides: TGTGCCAGCAGTGGGGACAGCCGCACTGAAGCTTTCTTT. Translating gives CASSGDSRTEAFF.

As DNA, the CDR3 is TGTGCCAGCAGCTTTGAATTGAGGGAAGGTGAGCAGTTCTTC. Encoded protein: CASSFELREGEQFF. The chain couples TRBV7-9 to TRBJ2-1; the D gene is possibly TRBD2 (5 bases). CDR1 is SEHNR and CDR2 is FQNEAQ in the germline V gene (reference sequence). The CDR3 runs to 14 residues. V was shortened by 3 bases and J by 9 bases, with 15 bases between the two germline ends.

As regards this clone: This CDR3 is also generated by other DNA sequences in the sample. The V and J genes are TRBV7-9 and TRBJ2-2; 8 nucleotides agree with TRBD1. The CDR3 covers 15 residues. V dropped 4 bases and J dropped 4; count of bases not matched to a gene: 5. Germline V gives CDR1 SEHNR, CDR2 FQNEAQ (reference sequence). The DNA for the CDR3 is TGTGCCAGCAGCTCTCAGGGGGCGGGCACCGGGGAGCTGTTTTTT. Protein sequence: CASSSQGAGTGELFF.

The V call is TRBV2, the J call TRBJ1-5, with unresolved D. Trimming stripped 6 bases from V and 4 bases from J, with 16 bases between. The V gene's germline CDR1 is SNHLY and CDR2 FYNNEI. The CDR3 runs to 15 residues. The chain's CDR3 is CASRAAYTINQPQHF. Written as DNA, the CDR3 is TGTGCCAGCAGAGCCGCCTACACCATAAATCAGCCCCAGCATTTT.

DNA for the CDR3: TGTGCCAGCCTACTGATAGGGGACACCATATATTTT. Amino acid sequence: CASLLIGDTIYF. This chain joins TRBV28 and TRBJ1-3; maybe TRBD1 (5 bases). The germline V and J ends were trimmed by 8 bases and 8 bases, with 13 bases remaining between them. The CDR3 length is 12 residues. Germline V gene data show CDR1 as MDHEN and CDR2 as SYDVKM.

V and J are TRBV27 and TRBJ1-6; TRBD1 matches at 8 bases. The germline V gene encodes CDR1 MNHEY and CDR2 SMNVEV (reference sequence). The length of the CDR3 is 15 residues. Trimming took 5 bases from V and 9 from J; bases not matched to a gene: 9. The CDR3 sequence is CASSPPRGLGSPLHF. CDR3 bases: TGTGCCAGCAGTCCACCCAGGGGGCTAGGTTCACCCCTCCACTTT.

CDR3 amino acids: CASSIVPLWAETYGYTF. CDR3 coding DNA: TGTGCCAGTAGTATAGTCCCACTCTGGGCCGAGACCTATGGCTACACCTTC. The rearrangement links TRBV19 to TRBJ1-2; no firm D call. Trimming pared 1 base from V and 4 bases from J, leaving 19 bases between. From germline, CDR1 is LNHDA and CDR2 SQIVND (reference sequence). This CDR3 has 17 amino acids.

The gene calls are TRBV6-6 and TRBJ2-1; 9 positions match TRBD2. This CDR3 has 15 amino acids. The trim removed 2 bases at V and 15 bases at J, leaving 14 bases unmatched. Germline lookup yields CDR1 MNHNY and CDR2 SVGAGI (reference sequence). CDR3 DNA: TGTGCCAGCAGTTACGGGGCTAGCGGGATTCGTAGGGGGTTCTTC. Translation: CASSYGASGIRRGFF.

The CDR3 DNA follows: TGTGCCTGGAGTGGTAGCGGCTACTCCTACGAGCAGTACTTC. This codes for CAWSGSGYSYEQYF. The chain couples TRBV30 to TRBJ2-7; TRBD2 is a possible D gene (6 bases). The CDR3 length is 14 residues. V shed 1 base and J shed 0 bases, with 10 bases lying between them. Germline V gives CDR1 GTSNPN, CDR2 SVGIG (reference sequence).

The CDR3 protein is CASSSSAPLHF. The CDR3 DNA reads as TGTGCCAGCAGTTCCTCGGCACCCCTCCACTTT. The chain links TRBV27 to TRBJ1-6, with D unresolved. Per the germline V gene, CDR1 is MNHEY and CDR2 is SMNVEV (reference sequence). The V end lost 4 bases, the J end lost 11 bases, and 6 bases lay between the germline ends. There are 11 residues in the CDR3.

The chain is built from TRBV2 and TRBJ1-4; D gene uncertain. This CDR3 comprises 14 residues. V was shortened by 6 bases and J by 0 bases, with 8 bases between the two germline ends. In germline, CDR1 is SNHLY, CDR2 FYNNEI. The CDR3 protein is CASRRLATNEKLFF. The CDR3 coding sequence is TGTGCCAGCAGGCGACTTGCAACTAATGAAAAACTGTTTTTT.

DNA for the CDR3: TGTGCCACCGGCGACGACACCGGGGAGCTGTTTTTT. Amino acids: CATGDDTGELFF. The chain is built from TRBV28 and TRBJ2-2; no firm D call. Per the germline V gene, CDR1 is MDHEN and CDR2 is SYDVKM. The V end lost 10 bases, the J end lost 3 bases, and 9 bases lay between the germline ends. The CDR3 loop spans 12 amino acids.

This chain links TRBV18 with TRBJ2-5; 7 nucleotides match TRBD1. This CDR3 is built from 15 residues. With V trimmed by 3 bases and J by 2 bases, 6 bases remained unmatched. Germline assignment: CDR1 KGHSH and CDR2 LQKENI. CDR3 coding DNA: TGTGCCAGCTCACCTGTGACAGGGTTTCAAGAGACCCAGTACTTC. This gives the protein CASSPVTGFQETQYF.

This chain uses TRBV10-3 with TRBJ2-5; 7 bases agree with TRBD1. Germline V gene lookup returns CDR1 ENHRY and CDR2 SYGVKD. The CDR3 totals 14 residues. The ends lost 3 bases at V and 6 bases at J; junction bases unmatched: 7. The CDR3 bases are TGTGCCATCAGTGAATGGGACAGCATGAAGACCCAGTACTTC. Its protein product is CAISEWDSMKTQYF.

This chain uses TRBV6-5 with TRBJ2-2; D might be TRBD1 (5 bases). Germline loops: CDR1 MNHEY, CDR2 SVGAGI. This CDR3 is 14 amino acids long. The V and J ends lost 4 bases and 5 bases respectively, with 11 bases between them. The CDR3 region is CASSSGARTGELFF. DNA of the CDR3: TGTGCCAGCAGTTCTGGGGCGCGAACCGGGGAGCTGTTTTTT.

The V and J genes are TRBV6-6 and TRBJ2-4; D assignment may be TRBD1 or TRBD2 (5 bases each). The germline gives CDR1 MNHNY, CDR2 SVGAGI (reference sequence). This CDR3 is built from 16 residues. Trimming stripped 5 bases from V and 1 base from J, with 15 bases between. The chain's CDR3 is CASSKGEIFAKNIQYF. The CDR3 DNA reads as TGTGCCAGCAGTAAAGGGGAGATCTTCGCCAAAAACATTCAGTACTTC.

The rearrangement links TRBV19 to TRBJ1-1; D remains unclear. In germline, CDR1 is LNHDA, CDR2 SQIVND (reference sequence). The V end was cut by 3 bases, the J end by 4 bases, with 15 bases between. The CDR3 runs 15 residues. This chain's CDR3 is CASSIGNFIGTEAFF. CDR3 DNA: TGTGCCAGTAGTATCGGGAACTTCATCGGCACTGAAGCTTTCTTT.

As concerns this clone: The sample holds other DNA sequences that translate to the same CDR3. The gene calls are TRBV5-4 and TRBJ1-6, with D tentatively TRBD1 (6 bases). The germline gives CDR1 SGHNT, CDR2 YYREEE (reference sequence). The CDR3 length is 15 residues. V was cut by 3 bases and J by 4 bases, with 11 bases left in between. In nucleotides, the CDR3 is TGTGCCAGCAGCTCCGGACAGAGTTATAATTCACCCCTCCACTTT. Translation gives CASSSGQSYNSPLHF.